Shown below are 13 T cell receptor beta chains from a single sample sequenced in a study of blood T cell repertoires in COVID-19. Measured with immunoSEQ multiplex PCR; TCRdb has only the in-frame clones, and not every one. The sample lists around 140,000 clones, 84% occurring once. Sequenced: peripheral blood. The source of these receptors is a man aged 25-40 years with COVID-19, enrolled during active disease.

This sequence joins TRBV28 and TRBJ2-1; 7 positions match TRBD2. Germline V gives CDR1 MDHEN, CDR2 SYDVKM. This CDR3 has 15 amino acids. Trimming at V came to 7 bases and at J to 9 bases, leaving 15 bases not matched to a gene. CDR3 coding DNA: TGTGCCAGCACGAAGGGGAGCTGGGAGGGTAGTGAGCAGTTCTTC. Protein product: CASTKGSWEGSEQFF.

The chain uses TRBV2 and TRBJ2-7; a possible D gene is TRBD1 (6 bases). The V and J ends lost 5 bases and 2 bases respectively, with 10 bases between them. Germline loops: CDR1 SNHLY, CDR2 FYNNEI. The length of the CDR3 is 13 residues. The CDR3 sequence: CASSSGTTYEQYF. The CDR3 DNA reads TGTGCCAGCAGTTCTGGGACAACCTACGAGCAGTACTTC.

The V call is TRBV3-1 (or the pseudogene TRBV3-2), the J call TRBJ1-2; D ambiguous. V gave up 8 bases and J gave up 8 bases, with 15 bases separating them. CDR1 is LGHDT, CDR2 YNNKEL, per germline (reference sequence). The CDR3 loop spans 12 amino acids. CDR3 nucleotides: TGTGCCAGCCGGGCAGCCTCGGGGGGCTACACCTTC. Residues: CASRAASGGYTF.

The chain carries TRBV6-6 and TRBJ2-7, with 7 bases aligning to TRBD1. Germline values: CDR1 MNHNY, CDR2 SVGAGI (reference sequence). The CDR3 loop spans 16 amino acids. With V trimmed by 2 bases and J by 3 bases, 10 bases remained unmatched. CDR3 nucleotide sequence: TGTGCCAGCAGTTACGCCGGGACAGATAAAGGCTACGAGCAGTACTTC. It is translated as CASSYAGTDKGYEQYF.

The CDR3 here is CASSLGQGFAQYF. The CDR3, as DNA: TGTGCCAGCAGTTTGGGACAGGGGTTCGCGCAGTACTTC. This chain links TRBV28 with TRBJ2-7, with 10 nucleotides matching TRBD1. The trim removed 3 bases at V and 9 bases at J, leaving 5 bases unmatched. Germline-derived CDR1 and CDR2 are MDHEN and SYDVKM. The CDR3 loop spans 13 amino acids.

The chain uses TRBV29-1 and TRBJ2-7; TRBD2 matches at 9 bases. Germline CDR1 reads SQVTM; CDR2 reads ANQGSEA. J lost 6 bases, V lost 0 bases, and 3 bases had no gene match. The CDR3 has 13 residues. The CDR3 coding sequence is TGCAGCGTTGAAGAGGTAGCGGGAGCCGAGCAGTACTTC. It is translated as CSVEEVAGAEQYF.

This chain uses TRBV3-1 (or the pseudogene TRBV3-2) with TRBJ1-2; TRBD1 matches 9 bases. Germline CDR1 LGHDT, CDR2 YNNKEL (reference sequence). With V trimmed by 5 bases and J by 4 bases, 5 bases remained unmatched. The length of the CDR3 is 14 residues. For the CDR3, the DNA is TGTGCCAGCAGCATTTCACAGGGGGCCTATGGCTACACCTTC. This sequence encodes CASSISQGAYGYTF.

This sequence joins TRBV6-1 and TRBJ2-1; 8 bases fit TRBD2. Looked up from germline, CDR1 is MNHNS and CDR2 is SASEGT. The V gene end was trimmed by 2 bases and the J gene end by 2 bases; junction bases not matched to a gene: 2. This CDR3 is 15 amino acids long. Written as DNA, the CDR3 is TGTGCCAGCAGTGAAAAAGCGGGAGCCTACAATGAGCAGTTCTTC. Translating gives CASSEKAGAYNEQFF.

The table lists this clone with a count of one. The gene calls are TRBV6-5 and TRBJ2-7, with TRBD2 as a possible D gene (6 bases). Germline assignment: CDR1 MNHEY and CDR2 SVGAGI. The CDR3 has 15 amino acids. Trimming shortened V by 7 bases and J by 0 bases, and 16 bases separated the two germline ends. CDR3 sequence: CASTDRVGGSYEQYF. In DNA, the CDR3 is TGTGCCAGCACCGACCGGGTGGGGGGCTCCTACGAGCAGTACTTC.

This clone was seen only once. V usage is TRBV5-1 and J usage is TRBJ2-3; 13 positions match TRBD2. In germline, CDR1 is SGHRS, CDR2 YFSETQ. Unmatched junction bases numbered 6, after V lost 4 bases and J lost 4 bases. The CDR3 contains 16 residues. The CDR3 region is CASSQGLAGVADTQYF. The CDR3, as DNA: TGCGCCAGCAGCCAAGGACTAGCGGGAGTGGCAGATACGCAGTATTTT. Combining the CDR3 with reference TRBV5-1 and TRBJ2-3 gives the whole variable domain KAGVTQTPRYLIKTRGQQVTLSCSPISGHRSVSWYQQTPGQGLQFLFEYFSETQRNKGNFPGRFSGRQFSNSRSEMNVSTLELGDSALYLCASSQGLAGVADTQYFGPGTRLTVL.

The chain uses TRBV28 and TRBJ2-7; TRBD2 matches 9 bases. The CDR3 is made up of 14 amino acids. Per germline, CDR1 MDHEN and CDR2 SYDVKM. CDR3 region: CAHRGSGGTYEQYF. The CDR3 nucleotides are TGTGCTCACAGGGGTAGCGGGGGTACCTACGAGCAGTACTTC.

The chain carries TRBV2 and TRBJ1-2, with unresolved D. CDR1 is SNHLY and CDR2 is FYNNEI in the germline V gene. Trimming cost V 4 bases and J 4 bases, with 10 bases left between them. This CDR3 is 13 amino acids long. The CDR3 coding sequence is TGTGCCAGCAGTGGGTGGCAAGTCTATGGCTACACCTTC. It codes for CASSGWQVYGYTF. The whole variable domain, filled in from reference TRBV2 and TRBJ1-2, reads EPEVTQTPSHQVTQMGQEVILRCVPISNHLYFYWYRQILGQKVEFLVSFYNNEISEKSEIFDDQFSVERPDGSNFTLKIRSTKLEDSAMYFCASSGWQVYGYTFGSGTRLTVV.

The chain recombines TRBV29-1 with TRBJ2-3, with 14 bases matching TRBD2. CDR3 length: 13 residues. Germline lookup yields CDR1 SQVTM and CDR2 ANQGSEA. V shed 6 bases, J shed 6 bases, and the junction held 2 bases outside the gene matches. CDR3 sequence: CSVRTSGRDTQYF. DNA for the CDR3: TGCAGCGTGCGGACTAGCGGGAGGGATACGCAGTATTTT.